Sequencing of this T cell receptor (beta chain) was carried out in a study of neurological immune-mediated disorders. Study results and caveats: The repertoires of 18 of 34 multiple sclerosis patients fell into one related-CDR3 cluster (a possible signature) under phylogenetic grouping.

Synthesis of cDNA was carried out by template-switch 5'RACE. The reaction used 10-nucleotide random UMIs. MiXCR, applied by TCRdb to the 5' RACE reads, yields one record per CDR3 protein. This table has about 120,000 distinct CDR3 sequences, around 3% appearing once. Details on this clonotype: Its target is unknown.

The sequencing input was PBMCs. The sequence was collected from a woman aged 30 to 39 with multiple sclerosis.

The chain's CDR3 is CASSLTGADYGYTF. The DNA of the CDR3 is TGTGCCAGCAGCCTGACAGGGGCTGACTATGGCTACACCTTC. This chain joins TRBV14 and TRBJ1-2; 8 bases are a match to TRBD1. Germline CDR1 and CDR2: SGHDN and FVKESK. V was clipped by 4 bases and J by 3 bases; unmatched bases: 4. The CDR3 totals 14 residues.